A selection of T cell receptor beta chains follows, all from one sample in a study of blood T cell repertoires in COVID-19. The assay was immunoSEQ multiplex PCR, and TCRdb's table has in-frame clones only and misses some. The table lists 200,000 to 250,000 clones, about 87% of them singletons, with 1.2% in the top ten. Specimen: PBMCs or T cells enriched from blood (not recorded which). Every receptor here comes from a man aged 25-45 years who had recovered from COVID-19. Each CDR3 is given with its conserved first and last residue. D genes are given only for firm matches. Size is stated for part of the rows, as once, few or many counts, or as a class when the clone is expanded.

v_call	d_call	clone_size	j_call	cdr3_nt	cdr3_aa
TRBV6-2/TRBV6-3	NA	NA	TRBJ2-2	TGTGCCAGCAGTTTAAAAGGAGCCGGGGAGCTGTTTTTT	CASSLKGAGELFF
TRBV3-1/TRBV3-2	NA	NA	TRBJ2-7	TGTGCCAGCAGCCAAGCGGGGGTAACCTACGAGCAGTACTTC	CASSQAGVTYEQYF
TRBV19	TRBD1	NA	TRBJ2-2	TGTGCCAGTAGACGCCCGGGACAGGGAGGCTCCGGGGAGCTGTTTTTT	CASRRPGQGGSGELFF
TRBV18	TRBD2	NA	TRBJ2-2	TGTGCCAGCTCACCACCTACGGGACTAGGCAACACCGGGGAGCTGTTTTTT	CASSPPTGLGNTGELFF
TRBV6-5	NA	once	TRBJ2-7	TGTGCCAGCAGAGCTGGCAGGATAGTTTCCTACGAGCAGTACTTC	CASRAGRIVSYEQYF
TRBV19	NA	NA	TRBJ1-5	TGTGCCAGTAGTATACTTTATAGCAATCAGCCCCAGCATTTT	CASSILYSNQPQHF
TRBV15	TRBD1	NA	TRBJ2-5	TGTGCCACCAGCAGAGATCTCTCGACAGGGGGCATTGGGGAGACCCAGTACTTC	CATSRDLSTGGIGETQYF
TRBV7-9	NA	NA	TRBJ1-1	TGTGCCAGCAGCTTAGCCCTGACAGGTGAAGCTTTCTTT	CASSLALTGEAFF
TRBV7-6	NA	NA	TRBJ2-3	TGTGCCAGCAGCCCCGGGCGGGGACAGAGCACAGATACGCAGTATTTT	CASSPGRGQSTDTQYF
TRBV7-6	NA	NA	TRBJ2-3	TGTGCCAGCAGCTTTACTAGCAGTGATACGCAGTATTTT	CASSFTSSDTQYF
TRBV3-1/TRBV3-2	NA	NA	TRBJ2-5	TGTGCCAGCAGCCAAGATTTAAGGACTGGAGAGACCCAGTACTTC	CASSQDLRTGETQYF
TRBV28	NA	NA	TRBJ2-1	TGTGCCAGCAGCACCTTACGGGAAATTTTCAATGAGCAGTTCTTC	CASSTLREIFNEQFF
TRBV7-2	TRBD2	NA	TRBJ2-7	TGTGCAAGCGGGCCTAGCGGGTACGAGCAGTACTTC	CASGPSGYEQYF
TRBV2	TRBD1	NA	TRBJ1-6	TGTGCCAGCAGTGAAATGGGGGACAGGGGCCATTCACCCCTCCACTTT	CASSEMGDRGHSPLHF
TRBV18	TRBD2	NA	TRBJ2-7	TGTGCCAGCTCAGAGGGACTAGCAGTCGAGCAGTACTTC	CASSEGLAVEQYF
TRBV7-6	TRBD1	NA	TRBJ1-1	TGTGCCAGCAGCTCTTGGACAGGGTCCACTGAAGCTTTCTTT	CASSSWTGSTEAFF
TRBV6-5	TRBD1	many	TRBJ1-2	TGTGCCAGCAGTCCACAGGGGGGAGGTATATATGGCTACACCTTC	CASSPQGGGIYGYTF
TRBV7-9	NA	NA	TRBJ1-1	TGTGCCAGCAGCTTAGCGGTGGGACAAAAAGGACTCGAAGCTTTCTTT	CASSLAVGQKGLEAFF
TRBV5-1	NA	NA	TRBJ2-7	TGCGCCAGCAGCTTGGCCCCAGGAGGGAACTACGAGCAGTACTTC	CASSLAPGGNYEQYF
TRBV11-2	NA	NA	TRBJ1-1	TGTGCCAGCAGCTTTCAGGGTGGAAAAATGAACACTGAAGCTTTCTTT	CASSFQGGKMNTEAFF
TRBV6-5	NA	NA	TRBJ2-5	TGTGCCAGCAGACCATCAGGGGTGGAGACCCAGTACTTC	CASRPSGVETQYF
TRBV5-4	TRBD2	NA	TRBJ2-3	TGTGCCAGCAGCTTGTGGGGGGAGGGACTCACAGATACGCAGTATTTT	CASSLWGEGLTDTQYF
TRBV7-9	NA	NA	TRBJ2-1	TGTGCCAGCAGCTTTCGTCCGGATGAGCAGTTCTTC	CASSFRPDEQFF
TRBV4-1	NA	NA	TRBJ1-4	TGCGCCAGCAGCCCCCCGCGGGTTGGTAATGAAAAACTGTTTTTT	CASSPPRVGNEKLFF
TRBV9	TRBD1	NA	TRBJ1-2	TGTGCCAGCAGCAACGGGGGACAGGGAGGGCGTTTATACACCTTC	CASSNGGQGGRLYTF
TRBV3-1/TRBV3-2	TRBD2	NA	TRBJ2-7	TGTGCCAGCAGCCTCGGTGGGACTAGCGGGAGCTCCGAGCAGTACTTC	CASSLGGTSGSSEQYF
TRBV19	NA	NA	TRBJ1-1	TGTGCCAGTCGCACAGGGAACACTGAAGCTTTCTTT	CASRTGNTEAFF
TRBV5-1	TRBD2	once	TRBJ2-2	TGCGCCAGCAGCTTGGCCCGTCCGGGACTAGCGGGAGATTTTAGAGGCACCGGGGAGCTGTTTTTT	CASSLARPGLAGDFRGTGELFF
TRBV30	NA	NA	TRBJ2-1	TGTGCCTGGAGCCGGGACAAGCGCAATGAGCAGTTCTTC	CAWSRDKRNEQFF
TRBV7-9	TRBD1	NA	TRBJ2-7	TGTGCCAGCAGCTTAGTAGGGACGGGACAGGGCTACGAGCAGTACTTC	CASSLVGTGQGYEQYF
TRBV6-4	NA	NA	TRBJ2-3	TGTGCCAGCAGTGACGAGTTTCGGGGATATACGCAGTATTTT	CASSDEFRGYTQYF
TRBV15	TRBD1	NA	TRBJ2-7	TGTGCCACCAGCAGGGGACCGGGACAGACGATCTACGAGCAGTACTTC	CATSRGPGQTIYEQYF
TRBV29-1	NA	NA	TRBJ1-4	TGCAGCGTTGGCGCAACTAATGAAAAACTGTTTTTT	CSVGATNEKLFF
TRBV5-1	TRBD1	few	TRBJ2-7	TGCGCCAGCAGCTGGGGGACAGAATACGAGCAGTACTTC	CASSWGTEYEQYF
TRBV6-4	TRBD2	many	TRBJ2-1	TGTGCCAGCAGTGACGGGGGGGAGAGCTCCTACAATGAGCAGTTCTTC	CASSDGGESSYNEQFF
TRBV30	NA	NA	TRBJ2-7	TGTGCCTGGAGTGTTCGGCAGGCGGGTGGGGAGCAGTACTTC	CAWSVRQAGGEQYF
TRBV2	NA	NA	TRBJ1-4	TGTGCCAGCAGTGAAGGATCTCAGGGGCTGGCTAATGAAAAACTGTTTTTT	CASSEGSQGLANEKLFF
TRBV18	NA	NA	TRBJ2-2	TGTGCCAGCTCACCATTTACGGTCTCGAACACCGGGGAGCTGTTTTTT	CASSPFTVSNTGELFF
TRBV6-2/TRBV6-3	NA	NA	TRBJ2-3	TGTGCCAGCAGTTCGGGAGCGGATACGCAGTATTTT	CASSSGADTQYF
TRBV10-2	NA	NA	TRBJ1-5	TGCGCCAGCACTCCCCAATGGGGGCGGATTCAGCCCCAGCATTTT	CASTPQWGRIQPQHF
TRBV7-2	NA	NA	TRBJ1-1	TGTGCCAGCAGCTTGCCAGGACTTCCGAACACTGAAGCTTTCTTT	CASSLPGLPNTEAFF
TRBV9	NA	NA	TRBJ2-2	TGTGCCAGCAGCCCGAAGGGGGGGTACACCGGGGAGCTGTTTTTT	CASSPKGGYTGELFF
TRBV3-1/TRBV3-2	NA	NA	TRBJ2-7	TGTGCCAGCAGCCATCCCACCCTTATGGCAGGCTACGAGCAGTACTTC	CASSHPTLMAGYEQYF